This is a list of T cell receptor beta chains from one sample in a study of blood T cell repertoires in COVID-19. The data were produced by immunoSEQ multiplex PCR, yet TCRdb's version contains in-frame clones alone and is incomplete. The table lists about 140,000 clones, 81% of them singletons, with roughly 9.1% in the top ten. Sequencing was carried out using peripheral blood. Source of these receptors: a woman aged 60-75 years with active or convalescent COVID-19. Each CDR3 is given without its conserved first and last residue. D genes are given only for firm matches. Where a row states a size, it is once, few, many or the class of an expanded clone; other rows omit it.

size	V	J	D	CDR3
NA	TRBV20-1	TRBJ1-2	NA	SKTDNYGYT
NA	TRBV27	TRBJ1-2	NA	ASRTQGANYGYT
NA	TRBV6-5	TRBJ1-1	TRBD1	ASSYGTVSAF
few	TRBV29-1	TRBJ2-3	TRBD2	SVEGGRSTDTQY
NA	TRBV14	TRBJ1-1	NA	ASSPSTNTEAF
NA	TRBV11-2	TRBJ2-1	NA	ASSSRTQGGAGGQF
NA	TRBV5-1	TRBJ2-3	TRBD2	ASSFSGGAEDTQY
NA	TRBV19	TRBJ2-5	NA	ASSGSGGGETQY
NA	TRBV7-8	TRBJ2-5	NA	ASSLATTQETQY
NA	TRBV7-8	TRBJ2-1	NA	ASRPGLGGIYNEQF
NA	TRBV3-1/TRBV3-2	TRBJ2-5	NA	ASSLTVQETQY
NA	TRBV15	TRBJ1-1	TRBD1	ATSRKTGSTEAF
NA	TRBV7-9	TRBJ1-5	TRBD1	ASSRLAGGRGNQPQH
NA	TRBV3-1/TRBV3-2	TRBJ1-1	NA	ASSQVGGGFTEAF
NA	TRBV7-2	TRBJ1-3	NA	ASSFGAWGNTIY
NA	TRBV29-1	TRBJ1-1	NA	SVEGGQGLEAF
NA	TRBV9	TRBJ1-2	NA	ASRGSGQLYGYT
NA	TRBV2	TRBJ1-2	TRBD1	ASSGQGNLFYT
NA	TRBV23-1	TRBJ1-2	TRBD1	ASSQRRDRGDGYT
NA	TRBV11-2	TRBJ2-1	NA	ASRSSIEQF
NA	TRBV5-5	TRBJ1-5	NA	ASSPVLAGANQPQH
NA	TRBV4-1	TRBJ1-4	TRBD1	ASSQATGAFATNEKLF
NA	TRBV27	TRBJ1-1	NA	ASSLIPLLRHTEAF
few	TRBV10-1	TRBJ1-3	NA	ASSEQDSGNTIY
NA	TRBV3-1/TRBV3-2	TRBJ1-1	TRBD1	ASSRTGENTEAF
NA	TRBV27	TRBJ1-3	NA	ASHRTTGSGNTIY
few	TRBV4-1	TRBJ2-7	TRBD1	ASSQDITGDYEQY
NA	TRBV28	TRBJ1-4	NA	ASSSADRPNEKLF
NA	TRBV28	TRBJ1-5	TRBD1	ASSQIQGVSNQPQH